This passage covers 23 T cell receptor beta chains from one sample sequenced in a study of T cell repertoires in cytomegalovirus infection. A single record per CDR3 protein comes from TCRdb applying MiXCR to the reads. The table has more than 150,000 distinct CDR3 sequences, about 20% seen once; the top ten hold under 3.5%. The sample consisted of PBMCs. All receptors derive from a human donor in good health (CMV status not recorded). Some clones in this sample may be carry-over from other donors' samples.

This clonotype was observed many times. In nucleotides, the CDR3 is TGTGCCAGCAGCTCTGGGTCCCTTCGGGAGACCCAGTACTTC. Translation gives CASSSGSLRETQYF. The chain has TRBV7-2 and TRBJ2-5; D is undetermined. V lost 4 bases to trimming and J lost 5 bases, with 14 bases between them. The CDR3 extends over 14 amino acids. The germline gives CDR1 SGHTA, CDR2 FQGNSA.

This clonotype showed up just a few times. This chain connects TRBV5-1 to TRBJ2-7; D gene unclear. V shed 4 bases and J shed 3 bases, with 11 bases lying between them. Germline-derived CDR1 and CDR2 are SGHRS and YFSETQ. The CDR3 spans 13 residues. CDR3 loop: CASSPETRYEQYF. In DNA form, the CDR3 reads TGCGCCAGCAGCCCCGAGACTCGCTACGAGCAGTACTTC.

The chain joins TRBV7-9 to TRBJ2-2, with 12 bases identical to TRBD2. V trimming: 5 bases; J trimming: 1 base; junction bases outside the gene matches: 2. The CDR3 is made up of 16 amino acids. Germline V CDR1 and CDR2: SEHNR, FQNEAQ (reference sequence). This CDR3 is CASSPTSGGNTGELFF. The CDR3 DNA follows: TGTGCCAGCAGCCCGACTAGCGGGGGGAACACCGGGGAGCTGTTTTTT.

This clonotype was observed a few times. This chain connects TRBV7-2 to TRBJ1-5; 7 bases map to TRBD1. V was clipped by 5 bases and J by 7 bases; unmatched bases: 8. Germline CDR1 is SGHTA and CDR2 is FQGNSA. This CDR3 region has 14 residues. CDR3 nucleotides: TGTGCCAGCAGCCTCAACAGGGGTGGACAGCCCCAGCATTTT. Amino acids: CASSLNRGGQPQHF.

The table lists this clonotype with many counts. This sequence joins TRBV7-9 and TRBJ1-6; D unresolved. Per germline, CDR1 SEHNR and CDR2 FQNEAQ (reference sequence). CDR3 length: 14 amino acids. V lost 4 bases, J lost 0 bases, and 4 bases lay in between. The CDR3 DNA reads TGTGCCAGCAGCTCCTACTCCTATAATTCACCCCTCCACTTT. This encodes CASSSYSYNSPLHF.

This clonotype was counted only a few times. The chain has TRBV9 and TRBJ2-7, with TRBD1 matching 12 bases. This CDR3 is built from 18 residues. Germline V gene data show CDR1 as SGDLS and CDR2 as YYNGEE. Losses at the gene ends were 0 bases for V and 6 bases for J; bases not matched to a gene: 13. The CDR3 DNA sequence: TGTGCCAGCAGCGTAGGTGCGACCCGGGACAGGGGGCAAGGCGAGCAGTACTTC. It translates to CASSVGATRDRGQGEQYF.

This clonotype came up many times. This rearrangement joins TRBV12-3 or TRBV12-4 to TRBJ2-4; D might be TRBD2 (6 bases). This CDR3 has 13 residues. Trimming shortened V by 3 bases and J by 6 bases, and 9 bases separated the two germline ends. CDR3: CASSFPGVNIQYF. CDR3 sequence (DNA): TGTGCCAGCAGTTTCCCGGGGGTAAACATTCAGTACTTC.

Comments on this clonotype: Since the CDR3 does not end with the conserved phenylalanine or tryptophan, this likely comes from a read error. V gene TRBV19 combines with J gene TRBJ1-5; 12 nucleotides agree with TRBD1. Germline V gene data show CDR1 as LNHDA and CDR2 as SQIVND (reference sequence). Trimming took 5 bases from V and 9 from J; bases not matched to a gene: 11. This CDR3 region has 16 residues. DNA for the CDR3: TGTGCCAGTAGTCCTAAGGGACAGGGGGCATCACGGCCCCAGCATTTG. Translated: CASSPKGQGASRPQHL.

This clonotype has only a few counts. The V gene is TRBV10-3, the J gene TRBJ1-1, with D possibly TRBD1 on 6 matching bases. The CDR3 has 13 residues. Germline assignment: CDR1 ENHRY and CDR2 SYGVKD. CDR3 sequence (DNA): TGTGCATCCACCCTACAGGGGAACACTGAAGCTTTCTTT. Translating it yields CASTLQGNTEAFF.

There are many counts of this clonotype. This sequence joins TRBV28 and TRBJ1-4, with unresolved D. Germline-derived CDR1 and CDR2 are MDHEN and SYDVKM. V lost 2 bases and J lost 6, with 10 bases in between. The CDR3 extends over 14 amino acids. The CDR3 loop reads CASSLRGGDEKLFF. The CDR3 region has the DNA TGTGCCAGCAGTTTACGGGGAGGAGATGAAAAACTGTTTTTT.

Many counts were recorded for this clonotype. This chain connects TRBV7-2 to TRBJ2-5; TRBD2 aligns across 10 bases. Per germline, CDR1 SGHTA and CDR2 FQGNSA. The CDR3 has 18 residues. Losses at the gene ends were 2 bases for V and 0 bases for J; bases not matched to a gene: 9. CDR3 bases: TGTGCCAGCAGCTTACCCGGACTAGCGGCGAGATACCAAGAGACCCAGTACTTC. Translation gives CASSLPGLAARYQETQYF.

The sample holds a few counts of this clonotype. This chain uses TRBV28 with TRBJ2-5; 9 nucleotides agree with TRBD1. The CDR3 spans 16 residues. The J segment lost 5 bases and the V segment lost 3 bases, leaving 10 bases of the junction unmatched. The germline CDR1 and CDR2 sequences are MDHEN and SYDVKM. The CDR3 nucleotides read TGTGCCAGCAGTTTGTCCGTACAGGGGGCCGGGGAGACCCAGTACTTC. Translating gives CASSLSVQGAGETQYF. Based on the CDR3 plus reference TRBV28 and TRBJ2-5, the full variable domain is DVKVTQSSRYLVKRTGEKVFLECVQDMDHENMFWYRQDPGLGLRLIYFSYDVKMKEKGDIPEGYSVSREKKERFSLILESASTNQTSMYLCASSLSVQGAGETQYFGPGTRLLVL.

Many counts were recorded for this clonotype. This chain joins TRBV7-2 and TRBJ1-1; the match to TRBD1 covers 7 bases. Germline CDR1 and CDR2: SGHTA and FQGNSA. The CDR3 is 14 amino acids. J lost 5 bases, V lost 5 bases, and 8 bases had no gene match. CDR3 DNA: TGTGCCAGCAGCCCCTCAGGGGGATGGACTGAAGCTTTCTTT. Its protein product is CASSPSGGWTEAFF. Looking up the rest from reference TRBV7-2 and TRBJ1-1 gives the full variable domain: GAGVSQSPSNKVTEKGKDVELRCDPISGHTALYWYRQSLGQGLEFLIYFQGNSAPDKSGLPSDRFSAERTGGSVSTLTIQRTQQEDSAVYLCASSPSGGWTEAFFGQGTRLTVV.

V is TRBV5-1 and J is TRBJ2-6, with D perhaps matching TRBD2 (5 bases). Germline V gene sequence: CDR1 SGHRS, CDR2 YFSETQ. The CDR3 runs 17 residues. V was clipped by 4 bases and J by 0 bases, with 14 bases between them. The DNA of the CDR3 is TGCGCCAGCAGCCTCCTAGGAGGAACCTCTGGGGCCAACGTCCTGACTTTC. Translation gives CASSLLGGTSGANVLTF.

This clonotype was seen at least ten times. The chain has TRBV7-2 and TRBJ1-2; 8 nucleotides agree with TRBD1. CDR3 length: 13 amino acids. The germline V gene has CDR1 SGHTA and CDR2 FQGNSA. Losses at the gene ends were 4 bases for V and 8 bases for J; bases not matched to a gene: 6. The CDR3 bases are TGTGCCAGCAGCTCCGGACAGGGAGGCGGCTACACCTTC. Residues: CASSSGQGGGYTF. The full variable domain, rest sourced from reference TRBV7-2 and TRBJ1-2, is GAGVSQSPSNKVTEKGKDVELRCDPISGHTALYWYRQSLGQGLEFLIYFQGNSAPDKSGLPSDRFSAERTGGSVSTLTIQRTQQEDSAVYLCASSSGQGGGYTFGSGTRLTVV.

This clonotype was observed many times. V gene TRBV7-2 combines with J gene TRBJ2-7; unclear D gene. Germline loops: CDR1 SGHTA, CDR2 FQGNSA. CDR3 length equals 15 residues. V lost 5 bases, J lost 0 bases, and 14 bases lay in between. The CDR3 nucleotides are TGTGCCAGCAGCCTATCCCCAGGCAACTCCTACGAGCAGTACTTC. Amino acids: CASSLSPGNSYEQYF.

This chain links TRBV4-3 with TRBJ2-2, with a tentative D call TRBD1 (6 bases). This CDR3 is built from 16 residues. Germline V gene sequence: CDR1 LGHNA, CDR2 YSLEER. V lost 4 bases and J lost 6, with 18 bases in between. The CDR3 coding sequence is TGCGCCAGCAGCCCAACGGGGTCAGGGGTAGCCGGGGAGCTGTTTTTT. It specifies CASSPTGSGVAGELFF.

J is TRBJ1-5 and V is TRBV19; 9 bases are shared with TRBD1. V was pared by 4 bases and J by 6 bases, with 7 bases of the junction left unmatched. CDR3 length: 15 residues. CDR1 LNHDA and CDR2 SQIVND come from the germline V gene (reference sequence). The DNA of the CDR3 is TGTGCCAGTAGTACCGGGACAGGGTGGTTTCAGCCCCAGCATTTT. Protein product: CASSTGTGWFQPQHF.

This clonotype has a handful of counts. The chain couples TRBV28 to TRBJ2-5; 9 positions match TRBD1. Germline V CDR1 and CDR2: MDHEN, SYDVKM. V lost 3 bases and J lost 3; bases outside the gene matches: 11. This CDR3 is built from 17 residues. The CDR3 loop is CASSFRASRDREETQYF. CDR3 DNA sequence: TGTGCCAGCAGTTTTAGGGCCAGCCGGGACAGGGAAGAGACCCAGTACTTC.

In its sample, this clonotype was seen many times. This chain uses TRBV7-9 with TRBJ2-6; no reliable D call. Germline loops: CDR1 SEHNR, CDR2 FQNEAQ (reference sequence). The CDR3 has 16 residues. The V gene lost 5 bases and the J gene lost 1 base, with 12 bases spanning the gap. The CDR3 sequence: CASSLPDDSGANVLTF. CDR3 in DNA: TGTGCCAGCAGCCTCCCGGACGATTCTGGGGCCAACGTCCTGACTTTC. Variable domain in full (rest from reference TRBV7-9 and TRBJ2-6): DTGVSQNPRHKITKRGQNVTFRCDPISEHNRLYWYRQTLGQGPEFLTYFQNEAQLEKSRLLSDRFSAERPKGSFSTLEIQRTEQGDSAMYLCASSLPDDSGANVLTFGAGSRLTVL.

In its sample, this clonotype was seen a few times. The chain uses TRBV12-3 or TRBV12-4 and TRBJ1-1; 11 positions agree with TRBD1. The CDR3 has 16 amino acids. The V gene end was trimmed by 2 bases and the J gene end by 2 bases; junction bases not matched to a gene: 4. CDR3 in DNA: TGTGCCAGCAGTTTAAGGGGGACAGGGGGTAACACTGAAGCTTTCTTT. Protein product: CASSLRGTGGNTEAFF.

V and J are TRBV9 and TRBJ2-2, with D perhaps being TRBD1 or TRBD2 (5 bases each). Trimming shortened V by 3 bases and J by 4 bases, and 13 bases separated the two germline ends. CDR3 length: 15 amino acids. Germline V gene sequence: CDR1 SGDLS, CDR2 YYNGEE. The DNA for the CDR3 is TGTGCCAGCAGCGCCCATCGGGACGGCACCGGGGAGCTGTTTTTT. Encoded protein: CASSAHRDGTGELFF.

The J gene is TRBJ2-2, the V gene TRBV28, with 8 bases matching TRBD1. Looked up from germline, CDR1 is MDHEN and CDR2 is SYDVKM. The CDR3 runs 15 residues. The V segment lost 6 bases and the J segment 5 bases; nucleotides outside the gene matches: 8. The DNA for the CDR3 is TGTGCCAGCAGATCAGGGGGCAGAGAAACCGGGGAGCTGTTTTTT. Translated, it gives CASRSGGRETGELFF.